This T cell receptor beta chain was sequenced for a study of blood T cell repertoires in COVID-19. Study-level background: Sample material is recorded as cDNA or gDNA derived from T cells, B-cell-depleted T cells, or PBMCs.

The germline V gene has CDR1 MDHEN and CDR2 SYDVKM. The CDR3 length is 15 residues. V dropped 5 bases and J dropped 2 bases, with 15 bases sitting between them. Original handling: From reference gene primer amplification, estimates of nucleated cell counts were derived. Method: immunoSEQ multiplex PCR; TCRdb's copy keeps in-frame clones and lacks some. V and J calls and clone size come straight from that table; D and trimming were deduced from the DNA. The data show some 200,000 clones, roughly 85% seen once. This TCR was recovered from a middle-aged man who had recovered from COVID-19. The rearrangement joins TRBV28 to TRBJ1-2; D is possibly TRBD1 (5 bases). Sequences were obtained from peripheral blood. The CDR3 sequence: CASSGRDGGNYGYTF. CDR3 sequence (DNA): TGTGCCAGCAGTGGGAGGGACGGTGGGAACTATGGCTACACCTTC.